Listed here is a single T cell receptor (beta chain). The sample originates from a study of patients and donors after allogeneic stem cell transplantation. The germline CDR1 and CDR2 sequences are MNHEY and SMNVEV (reference sequence). The V and J ends lost 2 bases and 6 bases respectively, with 11 bases between them. The CDR3 length is 14 residues. In TCRdb, the RT-PCR reads were re-called with MiXCR into one record per CDR3 protein. The sample consists of 150,000 to 250,000 distinct CDR3 sequences, more than 35% of them appearing once. This rearrangement joins TRBV27 to TRBJ1-5; D unresolved. This TCR was recovered from a human donor who was either an allogeneic HSCT recipient or a stem cell or donor lymphocyte infusion donor (not recorded which). It is not recorded whose cells these are; they may come from a transplant donor. Specimen: blood, either unsorted or a sorted T cell fraction (not recorded which). CDR3 amino acids: CASSLSLRSQPQHF. CDR3 nucleotide sequence: TGTGCCAGCAGTTTAAGTTTGCGGAGTCAGCCCCAGCATTTT.